This T cell receptor beta chain derives from a study of CD8 T cells in Susac syndrome. V lost 4 bases to trimming and J lost 7 bases, with 14 bases between them. The CDR3 totals 15 residues. This clonotype showed up just once. The authors reverse transcribed roughly 0.45 to 1 ug RNA with random hexamers. TCRdb independently ran MiXCR on the immunoSEQ multiplex PCR reads; one entry per CDR3 protein. In the table there are approximately 190,000 distinct CDR3 sequences, 95% of which are singletons. The TCR sequence derives from a human donor with Susac syndrome. Material: CD4+ T cells from PBMCs. This chain uses TRBV12-3 or TRBV12-4 with TRBJ1-6, with unresolved D. CDR3 sequence: CASSSPTELNSPLHF. The CDR3 DNA reads as TGTGCCAGCAGTTCCCCGACCGAATTGAATTCACCCCTCCACTTT.